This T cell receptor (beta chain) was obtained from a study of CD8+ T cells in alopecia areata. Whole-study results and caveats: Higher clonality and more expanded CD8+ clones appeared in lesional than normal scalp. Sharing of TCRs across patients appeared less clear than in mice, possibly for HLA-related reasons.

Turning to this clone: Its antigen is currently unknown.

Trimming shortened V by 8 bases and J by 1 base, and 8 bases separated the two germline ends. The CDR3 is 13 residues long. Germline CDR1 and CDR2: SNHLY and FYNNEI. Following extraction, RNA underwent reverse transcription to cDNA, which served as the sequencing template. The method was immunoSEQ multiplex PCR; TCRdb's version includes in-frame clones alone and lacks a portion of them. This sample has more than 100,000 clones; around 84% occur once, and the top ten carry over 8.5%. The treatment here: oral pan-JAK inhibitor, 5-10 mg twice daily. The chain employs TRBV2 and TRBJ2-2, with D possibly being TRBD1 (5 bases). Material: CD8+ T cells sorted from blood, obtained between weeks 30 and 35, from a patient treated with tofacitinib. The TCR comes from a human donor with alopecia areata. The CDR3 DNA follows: TGTGCCAGCGGGGCAAAGAACACCGGGGAGCTGTTTTTT. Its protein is CASGAKNTGELFF.